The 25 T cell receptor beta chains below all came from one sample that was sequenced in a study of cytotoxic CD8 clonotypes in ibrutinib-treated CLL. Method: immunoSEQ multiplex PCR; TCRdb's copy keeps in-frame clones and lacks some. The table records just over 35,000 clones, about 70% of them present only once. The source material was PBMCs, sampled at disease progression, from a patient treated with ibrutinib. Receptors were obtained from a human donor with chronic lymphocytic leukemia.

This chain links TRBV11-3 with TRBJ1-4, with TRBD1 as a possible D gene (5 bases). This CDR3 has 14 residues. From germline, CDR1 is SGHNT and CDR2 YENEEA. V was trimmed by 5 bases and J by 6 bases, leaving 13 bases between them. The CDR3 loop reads CASSPGRRYEKLFF. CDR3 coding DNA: TGTGCCAGCAGCCCAGGGAGGCGGTATGAAAAACTGTTTTTT.

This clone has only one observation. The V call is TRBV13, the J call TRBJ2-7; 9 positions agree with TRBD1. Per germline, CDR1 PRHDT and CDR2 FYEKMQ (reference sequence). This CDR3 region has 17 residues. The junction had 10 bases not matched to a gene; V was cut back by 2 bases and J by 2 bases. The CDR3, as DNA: TGTGCCAGCAGCTTAAGCCCTGGTGGGACAGGGACCTACGAGCAGTACTTC. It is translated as CASSLSPGGTGTYEQYF.

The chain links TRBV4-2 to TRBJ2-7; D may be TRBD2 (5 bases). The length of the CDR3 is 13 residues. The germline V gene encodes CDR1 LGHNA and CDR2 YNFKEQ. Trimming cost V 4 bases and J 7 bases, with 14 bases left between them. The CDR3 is CASSPGPTGEQYF. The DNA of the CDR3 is TGTGCCAGCAGCCCCGGGCCGACGGGGGAGCAGTACTTC.

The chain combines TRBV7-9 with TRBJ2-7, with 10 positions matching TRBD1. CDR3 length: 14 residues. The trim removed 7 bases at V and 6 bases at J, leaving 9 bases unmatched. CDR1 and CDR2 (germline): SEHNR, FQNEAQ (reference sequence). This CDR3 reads CASTTDRGPGEQYF. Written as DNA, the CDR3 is TGTGCCAGCACGACCGACAGGGGGCCGGGCGAGCAGTACTTC.

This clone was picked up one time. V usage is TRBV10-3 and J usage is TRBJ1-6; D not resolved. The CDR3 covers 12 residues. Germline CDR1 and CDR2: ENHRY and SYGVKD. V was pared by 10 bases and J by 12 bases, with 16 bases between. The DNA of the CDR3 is TGTGCCACCTCCTGGTCCGGGGAACCCCTCCACTTT. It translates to CATSWSGEPLHF.

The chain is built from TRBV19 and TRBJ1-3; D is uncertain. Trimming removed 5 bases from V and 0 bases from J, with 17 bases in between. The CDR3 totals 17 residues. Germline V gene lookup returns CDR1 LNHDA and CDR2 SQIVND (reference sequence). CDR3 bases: TGTGCCAGTAGTTTAGCCGGAGAGGGCCTCTCTGGAAACACCATATATTTT. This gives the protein CASSLAGEGLSGNTIYF.

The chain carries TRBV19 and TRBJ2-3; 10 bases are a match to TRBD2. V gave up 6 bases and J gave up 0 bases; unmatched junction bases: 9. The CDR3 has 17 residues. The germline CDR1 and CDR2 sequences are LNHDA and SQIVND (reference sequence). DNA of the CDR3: TGTGCCAGTAGGCCGGCGGCTAGCGGGGGTAGCACAGATACGCAGTATTTT. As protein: CASRPAASGGSTDTQYF.

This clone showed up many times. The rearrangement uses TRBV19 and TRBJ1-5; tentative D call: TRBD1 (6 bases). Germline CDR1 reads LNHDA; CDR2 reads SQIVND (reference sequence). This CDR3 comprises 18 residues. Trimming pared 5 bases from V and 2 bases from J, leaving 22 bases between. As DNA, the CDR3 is TGTGCCAGTAGTCCCCGCGGGGGGGCGGGGGTCGGCAATCAGCCCCAGCATTTT. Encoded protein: CASSPRGGAGVGNQPQHF.

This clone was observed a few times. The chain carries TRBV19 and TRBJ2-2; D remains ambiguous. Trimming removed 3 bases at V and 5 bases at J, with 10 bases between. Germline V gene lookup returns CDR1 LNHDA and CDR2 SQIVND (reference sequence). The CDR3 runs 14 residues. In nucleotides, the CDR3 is TGTGCCAGTAGTATGGGCCAGAAAACCGGGGAGCTGTTTTTT. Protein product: CASSMGQKTGELFF. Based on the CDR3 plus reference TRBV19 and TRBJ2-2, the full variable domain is DGGITQSPKYLFRKEGQNVTLSCEQNLNHDAMYWYRQDPGQGLRLIYYSQIVNDFQKGDIAEGYSVSREKKESFPLTVTSAQKNPTAFYLCASSMGQKTGELFFGEGSRLTVL.

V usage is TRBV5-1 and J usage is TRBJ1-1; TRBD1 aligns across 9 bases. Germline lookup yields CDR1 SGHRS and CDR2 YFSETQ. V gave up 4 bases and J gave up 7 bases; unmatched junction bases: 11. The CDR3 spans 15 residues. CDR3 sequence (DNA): TGCGCCAGCAGCCTAGGGACAGGGTTCCGTGATGAAGCTTTCTTT. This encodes CASSLGTGFRDEAFF.

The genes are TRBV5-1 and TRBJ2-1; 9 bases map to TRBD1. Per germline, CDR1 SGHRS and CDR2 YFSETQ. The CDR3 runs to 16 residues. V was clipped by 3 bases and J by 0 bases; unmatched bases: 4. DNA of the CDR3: TGCGCCAGCAGCTGGACAGGGGTGAGCTCCTACAATGAGCAGTTCTTC. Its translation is CASSWTGVSSYNEQFF. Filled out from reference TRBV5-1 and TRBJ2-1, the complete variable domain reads KAGVTQTPRYLIKTRGQQVTLSCSPISGHRSVSWYQQTPGQGLQFLFEYFSETQRNKGNFPGRFSGRQFSNSRSEMNVSTLELGDSALYLCASSWTGVSSYNEQFFGPGTRLTVL.

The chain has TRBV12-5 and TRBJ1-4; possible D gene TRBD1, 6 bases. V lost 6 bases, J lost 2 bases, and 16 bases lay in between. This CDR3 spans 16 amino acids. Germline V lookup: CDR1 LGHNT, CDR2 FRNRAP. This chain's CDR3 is CASGTQGPGTNEKLFF. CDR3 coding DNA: TGTGCTAGTGGCACTCAGGGGCCCGGGACTAATGAAAAACTGTTTTTT.

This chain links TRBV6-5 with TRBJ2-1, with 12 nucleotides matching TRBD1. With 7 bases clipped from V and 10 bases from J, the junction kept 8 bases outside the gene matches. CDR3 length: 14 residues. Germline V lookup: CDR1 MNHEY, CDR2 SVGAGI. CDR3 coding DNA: TGTGCCAGCACGCCAGGGACAGGGGGCCGGGAGCAGTTCTTC. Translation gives CASTPGTGGREQFF.

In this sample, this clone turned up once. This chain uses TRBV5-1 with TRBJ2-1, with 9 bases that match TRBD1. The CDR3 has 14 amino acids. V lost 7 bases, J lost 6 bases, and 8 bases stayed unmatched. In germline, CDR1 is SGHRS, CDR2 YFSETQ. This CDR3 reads CASESGTGFNEQFF. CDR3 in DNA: TGCGCCAGCGAATCTGGGACAGGGTTCAATGAGCAGTTCTTC.

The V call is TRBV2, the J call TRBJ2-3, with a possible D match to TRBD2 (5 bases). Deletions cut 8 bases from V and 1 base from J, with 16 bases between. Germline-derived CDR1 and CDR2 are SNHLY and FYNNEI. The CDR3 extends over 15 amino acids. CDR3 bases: TGTGCCAGCGCGAGGGCATCGGCTGGCACAGATACGCAGTATTTT. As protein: CASARASAGTDTQYF.

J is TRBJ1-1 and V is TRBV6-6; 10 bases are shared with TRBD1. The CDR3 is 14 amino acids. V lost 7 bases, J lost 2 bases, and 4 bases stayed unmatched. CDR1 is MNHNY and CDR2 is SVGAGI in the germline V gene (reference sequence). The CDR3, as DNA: TGTGCCAGCAAGGACAGGGGGGGAAACACTGAAGCTTTCTTT. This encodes CASKDRGGNTEAFF.

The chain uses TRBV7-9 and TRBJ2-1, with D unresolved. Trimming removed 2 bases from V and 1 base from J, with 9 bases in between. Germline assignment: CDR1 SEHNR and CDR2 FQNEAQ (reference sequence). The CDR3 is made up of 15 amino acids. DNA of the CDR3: TGTGCCAGCAGCTTAATGGAACTATCCTACAATGAGCAGTTCTTC. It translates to CASSLMELSYNEQFF. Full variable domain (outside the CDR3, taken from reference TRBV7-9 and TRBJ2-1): DTGVSQNPRHKITKRGQNVTFRCDPISEHNRLYWYRQTLGQGPEFLTYFQNEAQLEKSRLLSDRFSAERPKGSFSTLEIQRTEQGDSAMYLCASSLMELSYNEQFFGPGTRLTVL.

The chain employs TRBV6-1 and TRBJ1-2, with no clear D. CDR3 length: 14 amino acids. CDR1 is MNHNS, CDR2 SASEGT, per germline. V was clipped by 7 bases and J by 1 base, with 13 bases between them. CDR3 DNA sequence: TGTGCCAGCACCCCCCCAGCTTTTAACTATGGCTACACCTTC. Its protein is CASTPPAFNYGYTF.

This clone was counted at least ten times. This CDR3 is CASSLYTRATEAFF. The CDR3 DNA reads as TGTGCCAGCAGTTTATATACCAGGGCTACTGAAGCTTTCTTT. This chain links TRBV28 with TRBJ1-1; tentatively, D is TRBD1 (5 bases). CDR3 length equals 14 residues. V was pared by 1 base and J by 5 bases, with 11 bases between. The germline gives CDR1 MDHEN, CDR2 SYDVKM.

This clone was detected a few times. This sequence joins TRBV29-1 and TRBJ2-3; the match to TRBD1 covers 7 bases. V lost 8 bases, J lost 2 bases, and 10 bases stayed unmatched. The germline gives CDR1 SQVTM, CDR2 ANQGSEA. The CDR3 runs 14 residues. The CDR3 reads CSLRTGAITDTQYF. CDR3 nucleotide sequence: TGCAGCCTCAGAACAGGGGCGATCACAGATACGCAGTATTTT.

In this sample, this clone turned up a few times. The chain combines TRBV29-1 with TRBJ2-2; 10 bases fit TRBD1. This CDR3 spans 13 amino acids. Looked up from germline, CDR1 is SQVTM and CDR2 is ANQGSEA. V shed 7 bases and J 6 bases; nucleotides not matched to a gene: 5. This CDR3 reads CSGGQGDPGELFF. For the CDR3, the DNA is TGCAGCGGCGGACAGGGGGATCCCGGGGAGCTGTTTTTT.

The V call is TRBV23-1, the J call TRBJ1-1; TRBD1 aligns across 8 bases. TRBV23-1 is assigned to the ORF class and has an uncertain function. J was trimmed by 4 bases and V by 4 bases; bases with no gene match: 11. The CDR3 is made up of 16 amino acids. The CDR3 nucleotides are TGCGCCAGCAGTCCCCAGGCAGACAGGGGAGGCACTGAAGCTTTCTTT. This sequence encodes CASSPQADRGGTEAFF.

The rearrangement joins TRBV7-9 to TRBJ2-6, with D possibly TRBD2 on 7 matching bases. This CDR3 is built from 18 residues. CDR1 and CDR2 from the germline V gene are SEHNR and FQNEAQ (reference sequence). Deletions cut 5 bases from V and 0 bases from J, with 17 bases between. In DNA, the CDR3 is TGTGCCAGCAGCCCCCTAGGGGGGGGAAGCTCTGGGGCCAACGTCCTGACTTTC. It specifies CASSPLGGGSSGANVLTF.

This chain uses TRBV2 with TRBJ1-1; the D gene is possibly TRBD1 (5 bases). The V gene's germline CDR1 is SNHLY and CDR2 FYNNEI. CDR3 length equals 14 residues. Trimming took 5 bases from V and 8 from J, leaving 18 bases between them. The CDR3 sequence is CASSYSLRGPEAFF. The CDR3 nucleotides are TGTGCCAGCAGTTACTCCCTTAGGGGACCCGAAGCTTTCTTT.

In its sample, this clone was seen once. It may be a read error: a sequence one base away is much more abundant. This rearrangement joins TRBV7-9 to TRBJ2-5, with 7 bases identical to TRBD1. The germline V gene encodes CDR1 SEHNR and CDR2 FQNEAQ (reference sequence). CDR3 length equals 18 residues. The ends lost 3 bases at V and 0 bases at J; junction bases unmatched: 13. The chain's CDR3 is CASSFDPKEQGNQETQYF. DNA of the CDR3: TGTGCCAGCAGCTTCGACCCCAAAGAACAGGGGAACCAAGAGACCCAGTACTTC.